This T cell receptor beta chain was identified during a study of T-cell reconstitution after alpha-beta-depleted transplantation in children (dated by TCRdb to the mid-2010s). Study-level background: T-cell immune reconstitution after TCRalphabeta/CD19-depleted allogeneic hematopoietic cell transplantation in children was quantitatively tracked in the study by means of TCR repertoire profiling. Here is what the overall study found, with its caveats: Apparently early alphabetaT-cell count recovery about two months after transplant reportedly relied on only several hundred rapidly expanded clones derived from non-depleted graft cells. Over the following months the frequencies of hyperexpanded clones went down, and after one year T-cell counts and TCRbeta diversity were mostly credited to newly produced T cells. In some patients, the high TCRbeta diversity seen at day 60 was put down to recipient T cells and intrathymic progenitors that had survived conditioning.

Receptors were amplified or captured by PCR. The data were produced on an Illumina HiSeq 2500. Molecular barcoding was employed in the preparation of TCR libraries, with unique molecular identifiers being used to normalize TCRbeta repertoire quantification. TCRdb trimmed public reads at Q25 via fastp, called clones via MiXCR and kept in-frame beta chains. All rows with the same CDR3 protein become a single entry with the most common DNA and genes. The sample table holds about 600,000 distinct CDR3 sequences, of which about an eighth were seen once. The biggest ten clones account for 2% to 2.5% of the sample. The treatment or condition label, read with the paper, signifies: allogeneic hematopoietic cell transplantation with graft depleted of TCRalphabeta T cells and CD19 B cells. The transplant recipients were children given TCRalphabeta/CD19-depleted allogeneic hematopoietic cell grafts. The CDR3, cysteine through phenylalanine, is 13 amino acids long. The read is trimmed to its CDR3 DNA, 39 bases read in frame from base 1. CDR1 and CDR2 (SGDLS, YYNGEE) derive from the germline V gene. Deletion took 0 bases off V and 6 bases off J, with a span of 6 bases between the germline ends.

This clonotype has a handful of counts. Its target antigen remains unknown. No much larger clonotype is one base removed from it; base qualities were not supplied. The sequence came from a male patient younger than 18 who had a stem cell transplant for acute myeloid leukemia, so the T cells may come from the graft donor. The source material was PBMCs, mostly from graft donor cells, sampled 360 days after TCRalphabeta/CD19-depleted stem cell transplant. This chain is built from TRBV9 and TRBJ2-2, with no D gene named confidently. The nucleotide sequence reads TGTGCCAGCAGCGTAGCGCAACCCGGGGAGCTGTTTTTT. This codes for CASSVAQPGELFF.